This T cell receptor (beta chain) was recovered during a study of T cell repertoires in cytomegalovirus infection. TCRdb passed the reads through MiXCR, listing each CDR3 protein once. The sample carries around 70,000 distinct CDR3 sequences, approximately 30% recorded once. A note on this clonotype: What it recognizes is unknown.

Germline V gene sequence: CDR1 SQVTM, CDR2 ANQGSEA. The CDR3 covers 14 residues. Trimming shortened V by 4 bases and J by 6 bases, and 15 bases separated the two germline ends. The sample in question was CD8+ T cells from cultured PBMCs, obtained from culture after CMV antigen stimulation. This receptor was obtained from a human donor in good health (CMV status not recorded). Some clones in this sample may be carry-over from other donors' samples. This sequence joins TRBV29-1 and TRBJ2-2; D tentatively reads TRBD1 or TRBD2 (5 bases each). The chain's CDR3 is CSVVRGEGSGELFF. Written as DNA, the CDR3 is TGCAGCGTTGTAAGGGGTGAGGGGTCCGGGGAGCTGTTTTTT.